The 27 T cell receptor beta chains below all came from one sample that was sequenced in a study of OX40 agonist ivuxolimab in advanced cancers. The table came from immunoSEQ multiplex PCR; TCRdb's copy has only in-frame clones and leaves some out. The sample consists of more than 75,000 clones, under 95% of them appearing once. Sequenced material: CD4+ or CD8+ T cells sorted from blood, taken in a trial of the OX40 agonist ivuxolimab. These receptors all stem from an adult with an advanced solid tumor such as melanoma, head and neck, liver or kidney cancer.

The chain recombines TRBV9 with TRBJ1-3; a possible D gene is TRBD1 (5 bases). Per germline, CDR1 SGDLS and CDR2 YYNGEE. The CDR3 covers 16 residues. The V gene lost 0 bases and the J gene lost 0 bases, with 10 bases spanning the gap. The CDR3 nucleotides are TGTGCCAGCAGCGTAGACCCAGGGATCTCTGGAAACACCATATATTTT. Its protein product is CASSVDPGISGNTIYF.

As DNA, the CDR3 is TGTGCCAGCCCCTCAGGGGCCGGTGAAAAACTGTTTTTT. Its translation: CASPSGAGEKLFF. This chain connects TRBV7-9 to TRBJ1-4; tentative D call: TRBD1 (6 bases). CDR3 size: 13 residues. The germline V and J ends were trimmed by 8 bases and 7 bases, with 14 bases remaining between them. The germline V gene has CDR1 SEHNR and CDR2 FQNEAQ (reference sequence).

The rearrangement joins TRBV29-1 to TRBJ2-3; no reliable D call. The CDR3 covers 12 residues. V was clipped by 4 bases and J by 3 bases, with 8 bases between them. The germline gives CDR1 SQVTM, CDR2 ANQGSEA. CDR3 sequence (DNA): TGCAGCGTTGTTCAAGGAACAGATACGCAGTATTTT. Translation: CSVVQGTDTQYF.

This clone turned up a few times. V usage is TRBV5-1 and J usage is TRBJ1-5; 7 nucleotides match TRBD1. CDR1 and CDR2 (germline): SGHRS, YFSETQ. CDR3 length: 16 residues. The V segment lost 4 bases and the J segment 3 bases; nucleotides outside the gene matches: 10. The CDR3 DNA reads TGCGCCAGCAGCCTACCCGGACAGGACTACAATCAGCCCCAGCATTTT. Translated: CASSLPGQDYNQPQHF.

The chain couples TRBV6-5 to TRBJ2-5; maybe TRBD1 (6 bases). From germline, CDR1 is MNHEY and CDR2 SVGAGI. V lost 6 bases and J lost 2, with 16 bases in between. This CDR3 is 15 amino acids long. The CDR3 DNA sequence: TGTGCCAGCAGGCCGCCAGGGGTACGGCAAGAGACCCAGTACTTC. Protein: CASRPPGVRQETQYF.

The rearrangement joins TRBV12-5 to TRBJ1-2; D not resolved. V was pared by 3 bases and J by 7 bases, with 12 bases between. CDR3 length: 13 amino acids. The germline CDR1 and CDR2 sequences are LGHNT and FRNRAP. The CDR3 region has the DNA TGTGCTAGTGGTTTAGGTCTCCGACGTGGCTACACCTTC. Translating it yields CASGLGLRRGYTF. The variable domain in full, completed from reference TRBV12-5 and TRBJ1-2, reads DARVTQTPRHKVTEMGQEVTMRCQPILGHNTVFWYRQTMMQGLELLAYFRNRAPLDDSGMPKDRFSAEMPDATLATLKIQPSEPRDSAVYFCASGLGLRRGYTFGSGTRLTVV.

The rearrangement links TRBV15 to TRBJ2-2; tentatively, D is TRBD1 (5 bases). The CDR3 length is 16 residues. Germline values: CDR1 LNHNV, CDR2 YYDKDF (reference sequence). The germline V and J ends were trimmed by 4 bases and 6 bases, with 18 bases remaining between them. The CDR3 is CATSIGVQDNAGELFF. CDR3 nucleotide sequence: TGTGCCACCAGCATAGGGGTCCAAGATAACGCCGGGGAGCTGTTTTTT.

The gene calls are TRBV7-6 and TRBJ2-6; possibly TRBD1 for D (5 bases). V shed 5 bases and J shed 0 bases, with 14 bases lying between them. Per the germline V gene, CDR1 is SGHVS and CDR2 is FNYEAQ. The CDR3 is 17 residues long. The DNA of the CDR3 is TGTGCCAGCAGCCTAAGGACAAGCCTCTCTGGGGCCAACGTCCTGACTTTC. It specifies CASSLRTSLSGANVLTF. Complete variable domain (other parts from reference TRBV7-6 and TRBJ2-6): GAGVSQSPRYKVTKRGQDVALRCDPISGHVSLYWYRQALGQGPEFLTYFNYEAQQDKSGLPNDRFSAERPEGSISTLTIQRTEQRDSAMYRCASSLRTSLSGANVLTFGAGSRLTVL.

This clone has only one observation. The chain has TRBV5-1 and TRBJ2-1, with 8 bases aligning to TRBD1. Trimming at V came to 4 bases and at J to 0 bases, leaving 3 bases not matched to a gene. This CDR3 is built from 15 residues. Germline V CDR1 and CDR2: SGHRS, YFSETQ. The CDR3 reads CASSDTGGSYNEQFF. CDR3 DNA sequence: TGCGCCAGCAGCGATACAGGGGGCTCCTACAATGAGCAGTTCTTC.

With respect to this clone: Different DNA sequences within this sample yield the same CDR3. This sequence joins TRBV7-2 and TRBJ2-3; D not certain. Trimming took 5 bases from V and 1 from J, leaving 10 bases between them. The CDR3 spans 14 residues. Germline CDR1 reads SGHTA; CDR2 reads FQGNSA. Here the CDR3 reads CASSPTWGTDTQYF. CDR3 coding DNA: TGTGCCAGCAGCCCTACCTGGGGCACAGATACGCAGTATTTT.

The V and J genes are TRBV30 and TRBJ2-1; 8 bases are a match to TRBD1. V lost 4 bases to trimming and J lost 7 bases; unmatched junction nucleotides: 12. The length of the CDR3 is 15 residues. CDR1 GTSNPN and CDR2 SVGIG come from the germline V gene (reference sequence). The CDR3 region is CAWNPRRGLGNEQFF. The DNA for the CDR3 is TGTGCCTGGAACCCTCGCAGGGGGCTTGGAAATGAGCAGTTCTTC. Complete variable domain (other parts from reference TRBV30 and TRBJ2-1): SQTIHQWPATLVQPVGSPLSLECTVEGTSNPNLYWYRQAAGRGLQLLFYSVGIGQISSEVPQNLSASRPQDRQFILSSKKLLLSDSGFYLCAWNPRRGLGNEQFFGPGTRLTVL.

The V call is TRBV7-2, the J call TRBJ1-1, with TRBD1 as a possible D gene (5 bases). V dropped 10 bases and J dropped 0 bases, with 18 bases sitting between them. The CDR3 spans 15 residues. From germline, CDR1 is SGHTA and CDR2 FQGNSA. CDR3 loop: CAIVSGGFMNTEAFF. The DNA of the CDR3 is TGTGCCATAGTTTCTGGGGGGTTCATGAACACTGAAGCTTTCTTT.

The chain is built from TRBV7-2 and TRBJ2-1; TRBD2 matches 13 bases. V shed 5 bases, J shed 9 bases, and the junction held 7 bases outside the gene matches. The CDR3 contains 15 residues. Germline CDR1 is SGHTA and CDR2 is FQGNSA. DNA of the CDR3: TGTGCCAGCAGCGCGGGACTAGCGGGGTTGGGTGAGCAGTTCTTC. Translating gives CASSAGLAGLGEQFF.

With regard to this clone: Other DNA variants within this sample encode the same CDR3. The chain joins TRBV7-2 to TRBJ2-7, with D unclear. The CDR3 has 11 amino acids. The ends were cut back, 3 bases at V and 3 bases at J, with 3 bases in the middle. The V gene's germline CDR1 is SGHTA and CDR2 FQGNSA. The CDR3 protein is CASSLVYEQYF. The CDR3 bases are TGTGCCAGCAGCTTGGTCTACGAGCAGTACTTC.

J is TRBJ2-2 and V is TRBV5-6; possibly TRBD1 or TRBD2 for D (5 bases each). Germline V gene data show CDR1 as SGHDT and CDR2 as YYEEEE. The CDR3 totals 16 residues. V lost 2 bases and J 1 base, leaving 12 bases between the germline ends. CDR3 sequence (DNA): TGTGCCAGCAGCTTTCCGCCAGGGAGGAACACCGGGGAGCTGTTTTTT. It yields the protein CASSFPPGRNTGELFF.

The chain combines TRBV19 with TRBJ1-1; no clear D. V was clipped by 6 bases and J by 5 bases, with 13 bases between them. Germline-derived CDR1 and CDR2 are LNHDA and SQIVND (reference sequence). This CDR3 is built from 13 residues. In DNA, the CDR3 is TGTGCCAGTAGCGACATCGGGGATACTGAAGCTTTCTTT. This encodes CASSDIGDTEAFF.

This rearrangement joins TRBV9 to TRBJ2-1; 13 nucleotides agree with TRBD2. J lost 1 base, V lost 3 bases, and 19 bases had no gene match. The CDR3 length is 22 residues. Germline V gene sequence: CDR1 SGDLS, CDR2 YYNGEE. CDR3 in amino acids: CASSATTSGGSLTVRSYNEQFF. CDR3 DNA: TGTGCCAGCAGCGCGACGACTAGCGGGGGGTCGTTAACAGTAAGGTCCTACAATGAGCAGTTCTTC.

The V call is TRBV6-1, the J call TRBJ2-3; no reliable D call. The CDR3 has 14 amino acids. Germline V gene sequence: CDR1 MNHNS, CDR2 SASEGT. V was pared by 5 bases and J by 2 bases, with 11 bases between. DNA of the CDR3: TGTGCCAGCAGTTATCGGGCCGCCACAGATACGCAGTATTTT. This translates into CASSYRAATDTQYF.

V usage is TRBV5-1 and J usage is TRBJ2-7, with TRBD1 identical over 11 bases. Unmatched junction bases numbered 6, after V lost 7 bases and J lost 0 bases. Per germline, CDR1 SGHRS and CDR2 YFSETQ. The CDR3 is 15 residues long. The CDR3 DNA reads TGCGCCAGCTCTTGGACAGGGGGCGTCTCCTACGAGCAGTACTTC. Protein: CASSWTGGVSYEQYF.

This chain connects TRBV18 to TRBJ1-1; 11 bases agree with TRBD1. V was pared by 2 bases and J by 4 bases, with 3 bases of the junction left unmatched. Germline V gives CDR1 KGHSH, CDR2 LQKENI. The CDR3 length is 15 residues. CDR3 bases: TGTGCCAGCTCACCAGGACAGGGGGCGAGCACTGAAGCTTTCTTT. This encodes CASSPGQGASTEAFF.

The rearrangement links TRBV30 to TRBJ1-4, with 8 bases matching TRBD1. Per the germline V gene, CDR1 is GTSNPN and CDR2 is SVGIG (reference sequence). V shed 7 bases, J shed 3 bases, and the junction held 10 bases outside the gene matches. The CDR3 has 15 residues. The CDR3 loop reads CAYQQGVGANEKLFF. The CDR3 DNA sequence: TGTGCCTACCAACAGGGGGTGGGGGCTAATGAAAAACTGTTTTTT.

V usage is TRBV12-5 and J usage is TRBJ2-1; 16 bases are a match to TRBD2. CDR3 length equals 21 residues. V trimming: 8 bases; J trimming: 7 bases; junction bases outside the gene matches: 23. The V gene's germline CDR1 is LGHNT and CDR2 FRNRAP. CDR3 sequence: CASSFREIRFGTSGGENEQFF. The DNA of the CDR3 is TGTGCTAGTTCTTTCCGTGAGATACGCTTTGGGACTAGCGGGGGGGAAAATGAGCAGTTCTTC.

The V and J genes are TRBV7-2 and TRBJ2-1, with D possibly matching TRBD2 (6 bases). This CDR3 contains 18 residues. Germline values: CDR1 SGHTA, CDR2 FQGNSA. V was trimmed by 1 base and J by 8 bases, leaving 24 bases between them. Written as DNA, the CDR3 is TGTGCCAGCAGCTTAGTATCGGTAAGCGGGTTCGAGTACTATGAGCAGTTCTTC. It yields the protein CASSLVSVSGFEYYEQFF.

The V and J genes are TRBV27 and TRBJ1-3; TRBD1 is a possible D gene (5 bases). The CDR3 has 14 residues. Deletions cut 3 bases from V and 3 bases from J, with 9 bases between. Germline V CDR1 and CDR2: MNHEY, SMNVEV (reference sequence). CDR3 DNA sequence: TGTGCCAGCAGTTTCCGGAGGGGTGGAAACACCATATATTTT. It specifies CASSFRRGGNTIYF.

The J gene is TRBJ1-2, the V gene TRBV7-9; 7 bases are shared with TRBD1. Germline assignment: CDR1 SEHNR and CDR2 FQNEAQ (reference sequence). J gave up 4 bases and V 0 bases, and 5 bases lay outside the gene matches. The CDR3 sequence is 15 residues long. CDR3 sequence reads: CASSLADREGYGYTF. CDR3 bases: TGTGCCAGCAGCTTAGCCGACAGGGAAGGCTATGGCTACACCTTC.

The chain carries TRBV29-1 and TRBJ1-2, with 7 bases identical to TRBD1. V dropped 3 bases and J dropped 8; count of bases not matched to a gene: 12. The CDR3 is 14 residues long. Germline lookup yields CDR1 SQVTM and CDR2 ANQGSEA. The CDR3 here is CSVDPNDRAKGYTF. In nucleotides, the CDR3 is TGCAGCGTTGACCCTAATGACAGGGCGAAAGGCTACACCTTC.

V is TRBV9 and J is TRBJ2-5, with a tentative D call TRBD2 (7 bases). This CDR3 has 14 residues. CDR1 and CDR2 (germline): SGDLS, YYNGEE. Trimming removed 0 bases at V and 7 bases at J, with 13 bases between. CDR3 coding DNA: TGTGCCAGCAGCGTAGACGGGGGGCTGGCGACCCAGTACTTC. Its protein product is CASSVDGGLATQYF.